Below are 3 T cell receptor beta chains sequenced from a single sample in a study of T cell repertoires in cytomegalovirus infection (dated by TCRdb to the late 2010s). Sequencing used an Illumina HiSeq 1500. Through fastp at Q25 and MiXCR, TCRdb rebuilt clones from the public reads, retaining in-frame beta chains. Identical CDR3 protein sequences are pooled into one entry, listed with their most common genes and DNA. In all, the sample holds 250,000 to 300,000 distinct CDR3 sequences, and over 15% of those were seen once. The biggest ten clones account for around half of the sample. The sequenced sample consisted of CD8+ T cells from PBMCs. Every receptor here comes from a human donor in good health (CMV status not recorded). Some clones in this sample may be carry-over from other donors' samples.

Ten or more counts support this clonotype. The chain has TRBV7-9 and TRBJ1-1, with unresolved D. The CDR3 has 12 residues. Germline V gene lookup returns CDR1 SEHNR and CDR2 FQNEAQ (reference sequence). Trimming pared 6 bases from V and 0 bases from J, leaving 5 bases between. CDR3 residues: CASSTMNTEAFF. CDR3 DNA: TGTGCCAGCAGTACTATGAACACTGAAGCTTTCTTT. Based on the CDR3 plus reference TRBV7-9 and TRBJ1-1, the full variable domain is DTGVSQNPRHKITKRGQNVTFRCDPISEHNRLYWYRQTLGQGPEFLTYFQNEAQLEKSRLLSDRFSAERPKGSFSTLEIQRTEQGDSAMYLCASSTMNTEAFFGQGTRLTVV.

This clonotype was observed many times. The rearrangement joins TRBV6-6 to TRBJ1-5, with 10 positions matching TRBD1. The CDR3 spans 17 residues. With 4 bases clipped from V and 1 base from J, the junction kept 7 bases outside the gene matches. Germline CDR1 MNHNY, CDR2 SVGAGI (reference sequence). For the CDR3, the DNA is TGTGCCAGCAGTTTCCCCCGACAGGGGGCAAGCAATCAGCCCCAGCATTTT. As protein: CASSFPRQGASNQPQHF.

This clonotype came up a few times. The chain joins TRBV7-2 to TRBJ2-7; either TRBD1 or TRBD2 may supply D (5 bases each). V gave up 1 base and J gave up 6 bases, with 10 bases separating them. The CDR3 consists of 13 residues. Per the germline V gene, CDR1 is SGHTA and CDR2 is FQGNSA. The CDR3 spells CASSLGGDGEQYF. The CDR3 DNA reads as TGTGCCAGCAGCTTAGGTGGGGACGGCGAGCAGTACTTC.